The entry below gives a single T cell receptor beta chain sequence along with its context. What it binds is not known. The sample is drawn from a study of blood T cells in healthy people across ages. Study-level points and caveats: The recorded TCR beta diversity per million T cells decreased in a roughly linear manner with age. The donors' CMV status was not determined, possibly confounding changes in expanded clonotypes.

Together with a sample-barcoded 5' primer, a J-beta primer mix was included in a second PCR lasting about 7 to 11 cycles. Each cDNA molecule carried a tag from a template-switch adaptor that contained 12 random nucleotides. TCRdb ran MiXCR on the 5' RACE reads and lists one entry per CDR3 protein. The repertoire holds hundreds of thousands of distinct CDR3 sequences, approximately 60% seen once, with around a quarter in the top ten. CDR1 is MGHRA, CDR2 YSYEKL, per germline. The CDR3 spans 14 residues. The source of this sequence is a man aged 35 to 55 in good health. The J gene is TRBJ2-4, the V gene TRBV4-1; 7 bases match TRBD2. With the DNA end fitting TRBJ2-7 better, the J assignment may be wrong. Sequenced sample: blood. CDR3 residues: CASSPSWGGYEQYF. CDR3 nucleotides: TGCGCCAGCAGCCCCTCGTGGGGGGGCTACGAGCAGTACTTC.